This TCR beta chain came from a study of T-cell reconstitution after alpha-beta-depleted transplantation in children. The TCRbeta library incorporated unique molecular identifiers. TCRdb analysed the PCR reads with MiXCR anew, one entry per CDR3 protein. This sample carries about 610,000 distinct CDR3 sequences, over 9.5% of them seen once, and the ten largest clones take roughly 3.9%. The CDR3 sequence is 14 residues long. Trimming cost V 6 bases and J 6 bases, with 18 bases left between them. In its sample, this clonotype was seen many times. The chain carries TRBV12-3 or TRBV12-4 and TRBJ2-7; D uncertain. The material sequenced was PBMCs from the stem cell graft donor, taken from the stem cell graft. This TCR was sampled from a human donor who donated a stem cell graft to a child with acute myeloid leukemia. The CDR3 loop is CASRRSDGSPEQYF. Written as DNA, the CDR3 is TGTGCCAGCAGGCGATCGGACGGCTCCCCCGAGCAGTACTTC.